This passage covers 13 T cell receptor beta chains from one sample sequenced in a study of blood T cell repertoires in COVID-19. Generated by immunoSEQ multiplex PCR, the TCRdb table keeps only in-frame clones and is missing some. The sample lists about 340,000 clones, 86% seen once, with 4% to 5.5% in the top ten. The sample was PBMCs or T cells enriched from blood (not recorded which). The receptors were sampled from a woman aged 40 to 50 with acute COVID-19.

The chain uses TRBV11-3 and TRBJ1-1; D is uncertain. This CDR3 is built from 13 residues. The V gene lost 3 bases and the J gene lost 6 bases, with 11 bases spanning the gap. The germline V gene has CDR1 SGHNT and CDR2 YENEEA. Written as DNA, the CDR3 is TGTGCCAGCAGCTTTGTTGCCGGGTCTGAAGCTTTCTTT. Its translation is CASSFVAGSEAFF. The full variable domain, in which reference TRBV11-3 and TRBJ1-1 provide the parts outside the CDR3, is EAGVVQSPRYKIIEKKQPVAFWCNPISGHNTLYWYLQNLGQGPELLIRYENEEAVDDSQLPKDRFSAERLKGVDSTLKIQPAELGDSAVYLCASSFVAGSEAFFGQGTRLTVV.

V and J are TRBV9 and TRBJ1-2; the D gene is possibly TRBD1 (5 bases). Trimming left V 0 bases short and J 7 bases short, with 13 bases between. The CDR3 runs to 14 residues. Germline CDR1 is SGDLS and CDR2 is YYNGEE. The CDR3 coding sequence is TGTGCCAGCAGCGTAGGTTGGGGGGGTCGTGGCTACACCTTC. Protein product: CASSVGWGGRGYTF.

The chain recombines TRBV4-3 with TRBJ2-1; 11 bases are shared with TRBD2. Trimming at V came to 1 base and at J to 3 bases, leaving 2 bases not matched to a gene. The CDR3 length is 16 residues. Per germline, CDR1 LGHNA and CDR2 YSLEER. The CDR3 here is CASSQGLAGFYNEQFF. DNA of the CDR3: TGCGCCAGCAGCCAAGGACTAGCGGGGTTCTACAATGAGCAGTTCTTC.

The chain has TRBV7-9 and TRBJ1-6, with D possibly matching TRBD1 (5 bases). V was cut by 1 base and J by 8 bases, with 12 bases left in between. The CDR3 spans 15 residues. The V gene's germline CDR1 is SEHNR and CDR2 FQNEAQ (reference sequence). CDR3 nucleotide sequence: TGTGCCAGCAGCTTAGGACAGCTACCAGATTCACCCCTCCACTTT. As protein: CASSLGQLPDSPLHF.

This sequence joins TRBV4-2 and TRBJ2-5; TRBD2 matches 10 bases. This CDR3 has 16 residues. Germline CDR1 LGHNA, CDR2 YNFKEQ. V lost 2 bases, J lost 2 bases, and 5 bases stayed unmatched. The CDR3 DNA reads TGTGCCAGCAGCCAACCAGGACTAGCGGAACAAGAGACCCAGTACTTC. Translation: CASSQPGLAEQETQYF.

This chain uses TRBV7-9 with TRBJ1-6; D gene ambiguous. CDR3 length: 12 residues. Trimming took off 7 bases at V and 7 bases at J, with 8 bases between the two ends. Germline CDR1 SEHNR, CDR2 FQNEAQ (reference sequence). Here the CDR3 reads CASTPRNSPLHF. The DNA for the CDR3 is TGTGCCAGCACCCCTCGGAATTCACCCCTCCACTTT.

This chain links TRBV27 with TRBJ1-1; D not resolved. The CDR3 is made up of 17 amino acids. The ends were cut back, 3 bases at V and 1 base at J, with 18 bases in the middle. Per the germline V gene, CDR1 is MNHEY and CDR2 is SMNVEV (reference sequence). The CDR3 protein is CASSFLGGGVANTEAFF. CDR3 in DNA: TGTGCCAGCAGTTTTTTGGGCGGCGGGGTGGCGAACACTGAAGCTTTCTTT.

This clone was found many times. The V and J genes are TRBV4-3 and TRBJ2-5, with 8 bases that match TRBD1. This CDR3 comprises 15 residues. Germline CDR1 is LGHNA and CDR2 is YSLEER. The ends lost 5 bases at V and 2 bases at J; junction bases unmatched: 7. The CDR3 bases are TGCGCCAGCAGCGACGCCACAGGGGGACAAGAGACCCAGTACTTC. It codes for CASSDATGGQETQYF.

This rearrangement joins TRBV7-7 to TRBJ1-4; a weak D match, TRBD1 (5 bases). CDR1 is SSHAT, CDR2 FNYEAQ, per germline (reference sequence). V lost 0 bases, J lost 5 bases, and 10 bases lay in between. There are 15 residues in the CDR3. CDR3 nucleotides: TGTGCCAGCAGCTTAGCTGCAGGGCAAAATGAAAAACTGTTTTTT. Translating it yields CASSLAAGQNEKLFF. The variable domain in full, completed from reference TRBV7-7 and TRBJ1-4, reads GAGVSQSPRYKVTKRGQDVTLRCDPISSHATLYWYQQALGQGPEFLTYFNYEAQPDKSGLPSDRFSAERPEGSISTLTIQRTEQRDSAMYRCASSLAAGQNEKLFFGSGTQLSVL.

The chain employs TRBV2 and TRBJ1-3; unclear D gene. The length of the CDR3 is 12 residues. Germline assignment: CDR1 SNHLY and CDR2 FYNNEI. Trimming shortened V by 1 base and J by 7 bases, and 5 bases separated the two germline ends. CDR3 DNA: TGTGCCAGCAGTGAAGTCCCGAACACCATATATTTT. Translated, it gives CASSEVPNTIYF.

The chain employs TRBV28 and TRBJ1-1; the match to TRBD1 covers 12 bases. CDR1 and CDR2 from the germline V gene are MDHEN and SYDVKM. The CDR3 runs 17 residues. With 3 bases clipped from V and 5 bases from J, the junction kept 10 bases outside the gene matches. Here the CDR3 reads CASSFRDRGPRGTEAFF. Here the CDR3 DNA reads TGTGCCAGCAGTTTTAGGGACAGGGGGCCCCGAGGAACTGAAGCTTTCTTT.

The chain is built from TRBV20-1 and TRBJ2-2, with 7 nucleotides matching TRBD2. This CDR3 contains 16 residues. The J segment lost 2 bases and the V segment lost 3 bases, leaving 9 bases of the junction unmatched. Germline V gives CDR1 DFQATT, CDR2 SNEGSKA (reference sequence). The chain's CDR3 is CSASTRGRSNTGELFF. The CDR3 nucleotides read TGCAGTGCTAGTACCCGCGGGAGAAGTAACACCGGGGAGCTGTTTTTT.

This clone has only one observation. The chain has TRBV28 and TRBJ2-7; 11 nucleotides align to TRBD1. The CDR3 extends over 15 amino acids. Unmatched junction bases numbered 8, after V lost 5 bases and J lost 5 bases. The germline V gene has CDR1 MDHEN and CDR2 SYDVKM. The CDR3 sequence: CASSTWTGGVDEQYF. CDR3 nucleotide sequence: TGTGCCAGCAGTACATGGACAGGGGGCGTGGACGAGCAGTACTTC.